One sample yielded the 27 T cell receptor beta chains listed below, sequenced in a study of T cell clusters in autoimmune cytopenias. TRB was amplified by touch-down multiplex PCR, primer pools A and B combined. TCRdb reanalyzed the multiplex PCR reads, giving one entry per CDR3 protein sequence and no DNA. This repertoire comprises fewer than 6,500 distinct CDR3 sequences; its ten largest clones make up around 7.8%. Tens of thousands of genome equivalents of blood DNA were amplified for TRB. The data also belong to a second study, concerning T cell repertoires in aging, cancer and after chemotherapy.

Source material: peripheral blood. These receptors all stem from a human donor in good health.

The CDR3 is CASSLAEGSEQYF. The J gene is TRBJ2-7, the V gene TRBV5-6; TCRdb gives TRBD2 as the D gene, but with no DNA this cannot be confirmed. Germline V gene sequence: CDR1 SGHDT, CDR2 YYEEEE. This CDR3 is built from 13 residues.

The CDR3 region is CASSRSGETDTQYF. The chain is built from TRBV11-3 and TRBJ2-3; TCRdb lists TRBD2, though no DNA is available to test this call. Germline CDR1 is SGHNT and CDR2 is YENEEA. The CDR3 totals 14 residues.

The chain joins TRBV5-1 to TRBJ2-2; TCRdb designates TRBD1, a call that cannot be tested without DNA. The germline V gene encodes CDR1 SGHRS and CDR2 YFSETQ. This CDR3 has 15 residues. CDR3 loop: CASSSQGPNTGELFF.

Considering frequency, this clonotype is medium-sized. The V gene is TRBV18, the J gene TRBJ2-5; TCRdb designates TRBD2, a call that cannot be tested without DNA. Germline values: CDR1 KGHSH, CDR2 LQKENI. CDR3 length equals 13 residues. This chain's CDR3 is CASSASGGETQYF.

Frequency places this clonotype as medium-sized. The chain has TRBV13 and TRBJ2-7. This CDR3 is built from 11 residues. Germline V gene sequence: CDR1 PRHDT, CDR2 FYEKMQ (reference sequence). The CDR3 loop is CASSSDYEQYF.

The V call is TRBV7-9, the J call TRBJ1-2. Germline values: CDR1 SEHNR, CDR2 FQNEAQ (reference sequence). This CDR3 comprises 14 residues. CDR3 protein: CASSYLGQNYGYTF.

J is TRBJ1-2 and V is TRBV4-3; the D gene TCRdb calls, TRBD1, cannot be checked with no DNA. The length of the CDR3 is 15 residues. The germline gives CDR1 LGHNA, CDR2 YSLEER. The CDR3 here is CASSQDMQGGYGYTF.

The J gene is TRBJ2-7, the V gene TRBV27; the D call of TRBD1 rests on TCRdb alone, since no DNA is present to check it. Germline V lookup: CDR1 MNHEY, CDR2 SMNVEV (reference sequence). CDR3 length: 16 amino acids. The CDR3 loop is CASSLWTGKTGYEQYF.

The CDR3 reads CATSDNTGELFF. V usage is TRBV24-1 and J usage is TRBJ2-2. Germline V lookup: CDR1 KGHDR, CDR2 SFDVKD. The CDR3 runs to 12 residues.

The V call is TRBV11-2, the J call TRBJ2-3. This CDR3 is 14 amino acids long. Looked up from germline, CDR1 is SGHAT and CDR2 is FQNNGV. CDR3 sequence: CASSLRLDTDTQYF.

The chain is built from TRBV13 and TRBJ1-3; TCRdb proposes TRBD1, but this gene call is untestable without DNA. Germline CDR1 is PRHDT and CDR2 is FYEKMQ (reference sequence). The CDR3 runs 19 residues. This CDR3 is CASRGGQSYPPYSGNTIYF. Together with reference TRBV13 and TRBJ1-3, the CDR3 gives the full variable domain: AAGVIQSPRHLIKEKRETATLKCYPIPRHDTVYWYQQGPGQDPQFLISFYEKMQSDKGSIPDRFSAQQFSDYHSELNMSSLELGDSALYFCASRGGQSYPPYSGNTIYFGEGSWLTVV.

The chain joins TRBV19 to TRBJ2-7; there is no DNA to check the TCRdb D call of TRBD1. This CDR3 is built from 13 residues. Germline V gene lookup returns CDR1 LNHDA and CDR2 SQIVND (reference sequence). The CDR3 region is CASGGRSIYEQYF.

The CDR3 is CASGGGWYYGYTF. This chain uses TRBV11-3 with TRBJ1-2; TCRdb's D call of TRBD1 is untestable without DNA. There are 13 residues in the CDR3. Germline V gene sequence: CDR1 SGHNT, CDR2 YENEEA. The full variable domain, with the rest looked up from reference TRBV11-3 and TRBJ1-2, is EAGVVQSPRYKIIEKKQPVAFWCNPISGHNTLYWYLQNLGQGPELLIRYENEEAVDDSQLPKDRFSAERLKGVDSTLKIQPAELGDSAVYLCASGGGWYYGYTFGSGTRLTVV.

Its frequency marks this clonotype as medium-sized. V and J are TRBV19 and TRBJ2-3; absent DNA, TCRdb's TRBD2 call cannot be checked. The CDR3 consists of 17 residues. Germline V gene lookup returns CDR1 LNHDA and CDR2 SQIVND (reference sequence). CDR3 amino acids: CASSPRRLAGGPDTQYF.

J is TRBJ2-7 and V is TRBV19; lacking DNA, the TRBD1 call made by TCRdb goes unchecked. CDR1 is LNHDA, CDR2 SQIVND, per germline (reference sequence). The CDR3 consists of 15 residues. The CDR3 reads CASSISGTGFYEQYF. Full variable domain (rest looked up from reference TRBV19 and TRBJ2-7): DGGITQSPKYLFRKEGQNVTLSCEQNLNHDAMYWYRQDPGQGLRLIYYSQIVNDFQKGDIAEGYSVSREKKESFPLTVTSAQKNPTAFYLCASSISGTGFYEQYFGPGTRLTVT.

V usage is TRBV27 and J usage is TRBJ2-7; absent DNA, TCRdb's TRBD1 call cannot be checked. The CDR3 loop spans 14 amino acids. Germline values: CDR1 MNHEY, CDR2 SMNVEV (reference sequence). The CDR3 protein is CASSGGAAPYEQYF.

The V and J genes are TRBV15 and TRBJ1-4; TCRdb gives TRBD1 as the D gene, but with no DNA this cannot be confirmed. From germline, CDR1 is LNHNV and CDR2 YYDKDF (reference sequence). This CDR3 comprises 14 residues. CDR3 protein: CATSSTGSNEKLFF.

V usage is TRBV5-4 and J usage is TRBJ1-6; TCRdb's D call, TRBD1, is unchecked because there is no DNA. The CDR3 sequence is 14 residues long. Germline V lookup: CDR1 SGHNT, CDR2 YYREEE (reference sequence). The CDR3: CASSREGRNSPLHF.

The chain is built from TRBV7-2 and TRBJ2-5. The germline V gene has CDR1 SGHTA and CDR2 FQGNSA. The CDR3 length is 13 residues. The CDR3 is CASSRGHQETQYF.

J is TRBJ1-2 and V is TRBV5-6; TCRdb selects TRBD1, and the lack of DNA leaves this call unchecked. The CDR3 sequence is 13 residues long. Germline V lookup: CDR1 SGHDT, CDR2 YYEEEE. The CDR3 region is CASSLGGTRGYTF.

This sequence joins TRBV27 and TRBJ1-1. CDR1 is MNHEY and CDR2 is SMNVEV in the germline V gene (reference sequence). CDR3 length: 14 residues. The CDR3 loop is CASSFSLGWTEAFF.

The rearrangement uses TRBV6-5 and TRBJ2-1; no DNA is available, so the TRBD1 call from TCRdb remains unchecked. Germline lookup yields CDR1 MNHEY and CDR2 SVGAGI. The CDR3 totals 14 residues. This CDR3 is CASSYQGPRNEQFF.

The rearrangement joins TRBV5-4 to TRBJ1-1; without DNA, the TCRdb call of TRBD1 cannot be checked. The CDR3 totals 15 residues. Germline values: CDR1 SGHNT, CDR2 YYREEE (reference sequence). The CDR3 reads CASSLRGSVNTEAFF.

This clonotype is labeled medium-sized based on frequency. This chain joins TRBV19 and TRBJ2-3; the D gene TCRdb calls, TRBD2, cannot be checked with no DNA. There are 18 residues in the CDR3. The V gene's germline CDR1 is LNHDA and CDR2 SQIVND (reference sequence). The CDR3 region is CASSMGLILAGGTDTQYF.

This chain links TRBV19 with TRBJ2-7. Germline V gene data show CDR1 as LNHDA and CDR2 as SQIVND (reference sequence). This CDR3 contains 15 residues. CDR3 in amino acids: CASSIQSGSSYEQYF.

This clonotype registers medium-sized (0.01 to 0.1%) by frequency. V and J are TRBV30 and TRBJ2-3. Germline V gene lookup returns CDR1 GTSNPN and CDR2 SVGIG (reference sequence). This CDR3 is built from 15 residues. The CDR3 sequence: CAWSVIGGITDTQYF.

This clonotype is labeled medium-sized based on frequency. J is TRBJ2-5 and V is TRBV6-5; the TRBD1 assignment by TCRdb is unverifiable without DNA. CDR1 MNHEY and CDR2 SVGAGI come from the germline V gene. The CDR3 is 16 residues long. This CDR3 is CASRPGTGGLGETQYF.